This paragraph reports one T cell receptor beta chain. Its cognate antigen has yet to be identified. One base away there is no much larger clone; base qualities are not given. The data stem from a study of blood T cell repertoires in COVID-19 (dated by TCRdb to between 2020 and 2021). About the full investigation: Samples covering the acute and convalescent phases of COVID-19 were provided by collaborators in the United States, Italy and Spain. The prospective study material was composed of cDNA or gDNA derived from T cells, B-cell-depleted T cells, or PBMCs. The dataset comprised deeply sampled blood TCRbeta repertoires from subjects exposed to, actively infected with, or recovered from COVID-19. The repertoires were made available in a free public database intended to serve as a resource for research on the immune response to SARS-CoV-2. Samples came from the ongoing ImmuneRACE study (first 160 participants) plus 1,254 subjects from 6 global collaborators. The sample metadata nearly always contained a de-identified subject ID, COVID-19 status, age in years and sex. Where available, HLA class I and class II types were obtained from metadata supplied by the sample provider rather than from assay-based typing. Overall study outcomes, separate from this receptor: The quantity of clinical and demographic metadata differed by source and by participant and was supplied without curation.

The immunoSEQ Assay, a bias-controlled multiplex PCR, was used to amplify TCRbeta CDR3 regions from genomic DNA. Per the original workflow: Within the assay, amplification of reference gene primers was used to estimate how many nucleated cells each sample contained. To quantify the absolute abundance of each unique TCRbeta CDR3 rearrangement, sequence reads were collapsed and filtered. Productive Simpson clonality was computed per sample as the square root of Simpson's diversity index over productive rearrangements. TCRdb took this table from immuneACCESS and kept in-frame rearrangements with V and J called. Such tables lack part of the clones; where checked against another copy, unresolved V genes explain under half of the gap, and the rest is unexplained. The V and J calls and clone size come from that table; D and trimming were worked out from the DNA. The sample has hundreds of thousands of clones on record, over 80% of them singletons. More than 0.25% of the sample comes from the top ten.

Each collaborating institution followed its own protocols to collect whole blood in K2EDTA tubes. Collaborator samples were shipped for TCRbeta analysis as frozen whole blood, isolated PBMCs, or DNA extracted from either sample type. From the cysteine through the phenylalanine, the CDR3 covers 13 amino acids. Of the read, only the CDR3 DNA is kept; its 39 bases are in frame from base 1. V is shortened by 11 bases, J by 4 bases, and the region joining them spans 17 bases. CDR1 SGHAT and CDR2 FQDESV were looked up in the germline V gene (reference sequence). Input material: peripheral blood. This receptor was obtained from a woman in her late teens or twenties with acute or convalescent COVID-19. The chain employs TRBV11-1 and TRBJ1-1, and perhaps TRBD1 as D gene, on 5 matching bases. The CDR3 here reads CAAAGVAATEAFF. The DNA reads as follows: TGTGCCGCCGCGGGGGTCGCCGCCACTGAAGCTTTCTTT.